The subject of this entry is one T cell receptor (beta chain). As yet, its antigen is unknown. This sample is part of a study of cytomegalovirus exposure and HLA in healthy donors. Study results and caveats: Fewer N-insertions (relative to the roughly 660-donor mean) were reportedly seen in an Asian-associated ancestry cluster in a later analysis.

Primers included in the PCR were 60 Vbeta and 13 Jbeta primers. Only in-frame clones appear in the TCRdb table, and some are missing; sequencing was by immunoSEQ multiplex PCR. The table has approximately 130,000 clones, 85% seen once. Trimming took 5 bases from V and 7 from J; bases not matched to a gene: 12. This CDR3 spans 15 amino acids. Per germline, CDR1 SEHNR and CDR2 FQNEAQ (reference sequence). Sequences were obtained from PBMCs. The TCR sequence derives from a woman aged 25 to 39 in good health and CMV-seropositive. This chain links TRBV7-9 with TRBJ1-2; 8 bases align to TRBD1. This chain's CDR3 is CASSPAGTGRCGYTF. The CDR3, as DNA: TGTGCCAGCAGCCCAGCCGGGACAGGAAGGTGTGGCTACACCTTC.